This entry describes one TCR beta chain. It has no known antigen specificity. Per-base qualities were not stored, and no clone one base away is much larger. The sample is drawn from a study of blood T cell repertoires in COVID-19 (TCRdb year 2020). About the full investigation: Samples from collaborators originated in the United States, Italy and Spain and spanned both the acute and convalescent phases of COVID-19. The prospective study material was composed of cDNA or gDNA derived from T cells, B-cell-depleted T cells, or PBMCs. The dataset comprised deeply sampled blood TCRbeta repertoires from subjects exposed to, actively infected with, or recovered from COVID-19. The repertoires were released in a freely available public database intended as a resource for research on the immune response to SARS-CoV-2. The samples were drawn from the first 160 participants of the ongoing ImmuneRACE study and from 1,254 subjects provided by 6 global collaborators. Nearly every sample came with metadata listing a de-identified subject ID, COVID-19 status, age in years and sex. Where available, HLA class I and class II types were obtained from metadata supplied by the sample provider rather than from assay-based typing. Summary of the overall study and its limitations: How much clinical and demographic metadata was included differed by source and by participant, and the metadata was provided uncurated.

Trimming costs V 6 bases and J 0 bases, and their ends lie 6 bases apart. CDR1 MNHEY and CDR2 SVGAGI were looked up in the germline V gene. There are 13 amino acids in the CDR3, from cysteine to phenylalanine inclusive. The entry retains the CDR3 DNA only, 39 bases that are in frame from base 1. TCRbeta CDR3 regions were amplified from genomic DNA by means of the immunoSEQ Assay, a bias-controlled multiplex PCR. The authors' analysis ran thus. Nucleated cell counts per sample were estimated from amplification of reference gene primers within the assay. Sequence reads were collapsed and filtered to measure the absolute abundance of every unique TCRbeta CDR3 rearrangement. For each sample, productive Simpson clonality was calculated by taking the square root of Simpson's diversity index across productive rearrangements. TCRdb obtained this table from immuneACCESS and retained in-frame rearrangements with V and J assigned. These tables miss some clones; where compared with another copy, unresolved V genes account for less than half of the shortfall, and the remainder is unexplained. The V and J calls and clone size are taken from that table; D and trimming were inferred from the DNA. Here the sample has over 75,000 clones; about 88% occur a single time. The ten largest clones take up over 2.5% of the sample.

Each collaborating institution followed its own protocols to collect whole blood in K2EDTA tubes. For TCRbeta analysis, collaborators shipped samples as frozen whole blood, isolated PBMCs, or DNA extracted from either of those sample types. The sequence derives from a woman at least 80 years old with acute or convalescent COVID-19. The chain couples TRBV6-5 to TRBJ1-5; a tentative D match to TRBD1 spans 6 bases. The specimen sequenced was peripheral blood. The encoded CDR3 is CASRTGSNQPQHF. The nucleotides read TGTGCCAGCAGGACAGGTAGCAATCAGCCCCAGCATTTT.